Listed below are T cell receptor beta chains from one sample, sequenced in a study of T cell responses to AZD1222 COVID-19 vaccine. TCRdb keeps only in-frame clones here, not all; method: immunoSEQ multiplex PCR. The data hold approximately 170,000 clones, with roughly 94% observed a single time. The input for sequencing was peripheral blood, taken 28 days after the second AZD1222 dose. The receptors originated from an adult who received the AZD1222 COVID-19 vaccine. Each CDR3 is given without its conserved first and last residue.

v_gene	CDR3aa
TRBV5-1	ASNREWPPPMNTEAF
TRBV4-1	ASSQDIGRSNQPQH
TRBV19	ATSTAGHRNTEAF
TRBV12-5	ASGSGQPNQPQH
TRBV6-5	ATRTGGSGANVLT
TRBV5-6	ASSFQGRNQPQH
TRBV5-4	ASSLGETGGNNEQF
TRBV4-2	ASSQDRRSGTSYNEQF
TRBV2	ASTREYADTQY
TRBV6-5	ASSLRDSSNSPLH
TRBV6-5	ASRIGTGTNQPQH
TRBV29-1	SAGQGAYNEQF
TRBV2	ASNGYEQY
TRBV7-9	ASSPDSNTGELF
TRBV3-1/TRBV3-2	ASSQGVPPSYT
TRBV7-8	ASSLGAGANVLT
TRBV9	ASSGDRTSSYNEQF
TRBV18	ASSTRTGGGTEAF
TRBV2	ASRWRAGTANEKLF
TRBV5-5	ASSLTDNEQF
TRBV24-1	ATSRERATDTQY
TRBV2	ASTAGEVETQY
TRBV5-1	ASNVRDRVPDTQY
TRBV5-1	ASSLTESNEKLF